This TCR beta chain was captured by sequencing in a study of tumor-infiltrating lymphocytes in primary liver carcinoma. Study-wide context: Donors had hepatocellular carcinoma or combined HCC and intrahepatic cholangiocarcinoma. Tumors were staged T1-T3 N0M0 and measured about 4.2 to 10 cm across.

The CDR3 spans 14 residues. Germline lookup yields CDR1 MNHEY and CDR2 SVGAGI. The study co-extracted DNA and RNA from around 20-30 mg of unsorted bulk tissue. A primer matching the constant region was used to make TCR beta cDNA from about 500 ng of total RNA. Three nested multiplex PCR rounds, a slightly modified ARM-PCR, produced the libraries for TCR beta. The first two PCR rounds used TRBV1-TRBV30 forward primers with a C-beta reverse primer, 9 to 10 cycles each. One entry per CDR3 protein results from TCRdb running MiXCR on the multiplex PCR reads. The sample lists about 64,000 distinct CDR3 sequences; about 71% were seen once. Points on this clonotype: The antigen remains unidentified. The junction and the germline gene differ at one end; a read error may be behind it.

Study results and caveats: Among the pair types, tumor region pairs showed more overlap than tumor-adjacent and tumor-blood pairs. Tumor specimens were characterized by a significantly higher top-250-clone fraction than blood (p = 0.039).

The sample was liver tumor tissue from sampling region 4. Subset here: tumor region T4, right-lateral pole. The chain is built from TRBV6-5 and TRBJ2-1, with TRBD2 matching over 8 bases. The TCR sequence derives from a middle-aged man with primary liver carcinoma and hepatitis B virus infection. CDR3 nucleotides: TGTGCCGGCAGTCCCAGGACTAGCAGGGGTGAGCAGTTCTTC. This encodes CAGSPRTSRGEQFF.